This TCR beta chain stems from a study of cytomegalovirus exposure and HLA in healthy donors. Study-level points and caveats: A later analysis found that most CMV-associated TCR beta chains appeared HLA-restricted. Reports indicated that the classifier achieved high specificity and sensitivity in diagnosing cytomegalovirus status.

Primers included in the PCR were 60 Vbeta and 13 Jbeta primers. Clones were read by immunoSEQ multiplex PCR, and TCRdb kept only the in-frame ones, dropping some. Here the sample spans 90,000 to 120,000 clones, approximately 79% being singletons. Of note for this clone: Its matching antigen is unknown.

This CDR3 region has 14 residues. V was cut by 7 bases and J by 4 bases, with 16 bases left in between. Germline CDR1 SGHVS, CDR2 FQNEAQ. The V call is TRBV7-8, the J call TRBJ1-2; D gene unclear. Input material: PBMCs. This receptor was obtained from a man in his 60s in good health and CMV-seropositive. Written as DNA, the CDR3 is TGTGCCAGCAACGAGGGTGGCATCGGCTATGGCTACACCTTC. Protein sequence: CASNEGGIGYGYTF. The variable domain in full, with the rest retrieved from reference TRBV7-8 and TRBJ1-2, is GAGVSQSPRYKVAKRGQDVALRCDPISGHVSLFWYQQALGQGPEFLTYFQNEAQLDKSGLPSDRFFAERPEGSVSTLKIQRTQQEDSAVYLCASNEGGIGYGYTFGSGTRLTVV.